Sequencing of this T cell receptor beta chain was carried out in a study of blood T cell repertoires in COVID-19. Study-wide background: Sources were T cells, B-cell-depleted T cells, or PBMCs; the material itself was cDNA or gDNA.

The table lists this clone with a count of one. Per the original methods: Quantification of nucleated cells was approximated via reference gene primer amplification. The repertoire was sequenced with immunoSEQ multiplex PCR; TCRdb's copy has only in-frame clones and lacks some. That table is the source of V, J and clone size, and D and trimming were worked out from the DNA. The sample has some 340,000 clones, roughly 85% seen once. Germline V gene sequence: CDR1 MDHEN, CDR2 SYDVKM. The CDR3 is made up of 15 amino acids. V was shortened by 7 bases and J by 0 bases, with 14 bases between the two germline ends.

The source is a woman under 30 with acute or convalescent COVID-19. The chain carries TRBV28 and TRBJ2-3, with D perhaps TRBD2 (6 bases). The sequencing input was peripheral blood. CDR3 protein: CASTPWGTSTDTQYF. In DNA form, the CDR3 reads TGTGCCAGCACCCCATGGGGGACTAGCACAGATACGCAGTATTTT.